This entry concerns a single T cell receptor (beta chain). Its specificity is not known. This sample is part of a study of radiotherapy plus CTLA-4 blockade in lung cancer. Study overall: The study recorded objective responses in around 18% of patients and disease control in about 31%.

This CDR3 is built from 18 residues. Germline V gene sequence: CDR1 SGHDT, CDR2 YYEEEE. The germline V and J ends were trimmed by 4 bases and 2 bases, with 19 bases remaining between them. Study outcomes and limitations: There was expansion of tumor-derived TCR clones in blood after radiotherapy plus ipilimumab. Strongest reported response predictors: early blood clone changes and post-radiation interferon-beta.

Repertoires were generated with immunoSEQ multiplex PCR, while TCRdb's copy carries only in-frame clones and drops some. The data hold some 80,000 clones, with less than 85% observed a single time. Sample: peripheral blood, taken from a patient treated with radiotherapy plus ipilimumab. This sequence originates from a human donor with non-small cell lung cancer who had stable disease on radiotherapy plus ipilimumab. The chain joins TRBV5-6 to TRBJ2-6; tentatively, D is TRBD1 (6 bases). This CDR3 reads CASSRIRDTPTGANVLTF. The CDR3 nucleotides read TGTGCCAGCAGCCGCATCCGGGACACGCCTACTGGGGCCAACGTCCTGACTTTC.